This T cell receptor (beta chain) was observed in a study of control samples from healthy donors and cancer patients. The length of the CDR3 is 15 residues. From germline, CDR1 is MDHEN and CDR2 SYDVKM. V was pared by 3 bases and J by 4 bases, with 14 bases between. Assay: immunoSEQ multiplex PCR; the TCRdb copy retains only in-frame clones and omits some. The sample has some 410,000 clones; 75% to 95% are singletons. The gene calls are TRBV28 and TRBJ2-3; D is uncertain. The receptor's source is a man aged 35 to 55 with head and neck cancer. The sequencing input was PBMCs. As DNA, the CDR3 is TGTGCCAGCAGTTTCCCAATTTTGGGCCCAGATACGCAGTATTTT. Encoded protein: CASSFPILGPDTQYF.